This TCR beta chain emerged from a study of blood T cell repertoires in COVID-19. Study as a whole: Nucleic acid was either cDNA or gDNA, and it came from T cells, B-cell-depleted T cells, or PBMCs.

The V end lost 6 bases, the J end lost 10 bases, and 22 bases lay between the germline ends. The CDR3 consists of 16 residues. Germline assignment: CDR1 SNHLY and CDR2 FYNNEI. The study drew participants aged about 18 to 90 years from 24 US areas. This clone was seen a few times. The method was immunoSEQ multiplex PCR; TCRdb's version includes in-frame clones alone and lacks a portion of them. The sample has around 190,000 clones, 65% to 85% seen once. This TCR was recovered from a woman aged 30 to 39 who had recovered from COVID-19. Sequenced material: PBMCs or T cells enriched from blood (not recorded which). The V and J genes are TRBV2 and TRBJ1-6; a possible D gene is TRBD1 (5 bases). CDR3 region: CASSQRGGMERSPLHF. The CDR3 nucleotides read TGTGCCAGCAGCCAAAGGGGAGGGATGGAGCGATCACCCCTCCACTTT.